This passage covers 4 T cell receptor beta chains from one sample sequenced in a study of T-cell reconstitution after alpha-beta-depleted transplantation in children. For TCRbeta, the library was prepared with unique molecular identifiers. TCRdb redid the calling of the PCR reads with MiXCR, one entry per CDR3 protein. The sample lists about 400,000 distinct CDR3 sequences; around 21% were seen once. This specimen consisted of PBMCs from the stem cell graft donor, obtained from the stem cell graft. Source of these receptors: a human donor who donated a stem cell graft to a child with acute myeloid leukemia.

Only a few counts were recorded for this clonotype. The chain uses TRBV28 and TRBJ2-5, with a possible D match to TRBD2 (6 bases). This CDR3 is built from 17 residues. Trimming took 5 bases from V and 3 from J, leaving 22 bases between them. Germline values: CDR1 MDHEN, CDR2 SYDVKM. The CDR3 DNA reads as TGTGCCAGCAGTACCCCTTCTGCCGGGACTCAGAAAGAGACCCAGTACTTC. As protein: CASSTPSAGTQKETQYF.

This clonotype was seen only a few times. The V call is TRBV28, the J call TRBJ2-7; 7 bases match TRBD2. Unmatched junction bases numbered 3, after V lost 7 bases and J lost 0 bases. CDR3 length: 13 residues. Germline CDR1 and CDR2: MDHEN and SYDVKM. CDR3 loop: CASIGGISYEQYF. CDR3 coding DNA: TGTGCCAGCATCGGGGGGATCTCCTACGAGCAGTACTTC.

CDR3 residues: CASSWGQGAYEQFF. For the CDR3, the DNA is TGTGCCAGCAGCTGGGGACAGGGGGCCTATGAGCAGTTCTTC. V gene TRBV7-2 combines with J gene TRBJ2-1; 12 nucleotides align to TRBD1. Germline lookup yields CDR1 SGHTA and CDR2 FQGNSA. Trimming cost V 4 bases and J 8 bases; bases outside gene matches: 3. The CDR3 runs 14 residues. The full variable domain, completed using reference TRBV7-2 and TRBJ2-1, is GAGVSQSPSNKVTEKGKDVELRCDPISGHTALYWYRQSLGQGLEFLIYFQGNSAPDKSGLPSDRFSAERTGGSVSTLTIQRTQQEDSAVYLCASSWGQGAYEQFFGPGTRLTVL.

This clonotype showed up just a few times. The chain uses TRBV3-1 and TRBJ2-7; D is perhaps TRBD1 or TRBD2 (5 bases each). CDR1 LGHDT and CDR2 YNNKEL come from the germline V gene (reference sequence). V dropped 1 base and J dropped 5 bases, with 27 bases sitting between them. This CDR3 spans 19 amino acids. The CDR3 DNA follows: TGTGCCAGCAGCCAAGTATATGAGGCGCTGTGTATGTTGGGACACGAGCAGTACTTC. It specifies CASSQVYEALCMLGHEQYF.